This T cell receptor beta chain was sequenced in a study of T cells after yellow fever vaccination. This clonotype was seen a handful of times. Its specificity is unknown. Findings and caveats of the study: A faster peak, day 5 versus 15, was reached by the weaker secondary response. Although most clonotypes did not, a small share appeared in both CD4 and CD8 compartments.

Synthesis of TCR cDNA relied on 5'RACE template switching, which attached a universal primer site and UMIs. TCRdb itself ran the 5' RACE reads through MiXCR, one entry per CDR3 protein. The table includes 500,000 to 650,000 distinct CDR3 sequences, 10% to 15% detected once. Sequencing was performed on PBMCs, taken on the day of the yellow fever booster vaccination. The TCR was taken from a man younger than 45 who received the YFV17D yellow fever vaccine.

In DNA form, the CDR3 reads TGCGCCAGCAGCCAAGATTACAACCGCTACGAGCAGTACTTC. Protein sequence: CASSQDYNRYEQYF. The chain carries TRBV4-3 and TRBJ2-7; D gene ambiguous. The CDR3 loop spans 14 amino acids. The germline V and J ends were trimmed by 0 bases and 3 bases, with 9 bases remaining between them. The germline V gene has CDR1 LGHNA and CDR2 YSLEER.